This T cell receptor (beta chain) comes out of a study of blood T cell repertoires in COVID-19. Study-level information: The United States, Italy and Spain were the sources of the acute and convalescent COVID-19 samples.

Original data processing: For nucleated cells, counts were estimated from reference gene primer amplification. The data were produced by immunoSEQ multiplex PCR, yet TCRdb's version contains in-frame clones alone and is incomplete. Clonal size and the V and J genes are those of that table, whereas D and trimming came from the DNA. The data show around 340,000 clones, more than 70% seen once. The germline gives CDR1 MNHEY, CDR2 SMNVEV (reference sequence). This CDR3 comprises 16 residues. Trimming removed 2 bases from V and 1 base from J; junction bases left unmatched: 3. The study assigned cohorts using participant-reported clinical history.

The specimen was PBMCs or T cells enriched from blood (not recorded which). This chain links TRBV27 with TRBJ2-5; 11 nucleotides align to TRBD2. The TCR sequence derives from a woman under 40 who had been exposed to COVID-19. The CDR3 spells CASSLLAGGPQETQYF. CDR3 DNA sequence: TGTGCCAGCAGTTTACTAGCGGGAGGCCCCCAAGAGACCCAGTACTTC.